The 10 T cell receptor beta chains below all came from one sample that was sequenced in a study of shared clonotypes between healthy human individuals. Libraries were prepared by immunoSEQ multiplex PCR; TCRdb keeps only in-frame clonotypes and omits some of them. Found here are roughly 700,000 clones, about 90% of them singletons; the top ten hold about 33%. Input material: memory CD8+ T cells from PBMCs. The subset was: CD45RO+ cells pooled with CCR7-negative TemRA cells. The receptor set was obtained from a man aged 18 to 35 in good health. Some clones in this sample may be carry-over from other donors' samples.

The CDR3 reads CASSLWASGREIRSSYEQYF. The CDR3 DNA reads as TGCGCCAGCAGCTTGTGGGCTAGCGGGAGGGAAATAAGGAGCTCCTACGAGCAGTACTTC. The rearrangement uses TRBV5-1 and TRBJ2-7, with 12 bases lining up with TRBD2. Trimming removed 1 base from V and 0 bases from J; junction bases left unmatched: 14. CDR1 is SGHRS and CDR2 is YFSETQ in the germline V gene. The CDR3 consists of 20 residues.

V is TRBV9 and J is TRBJ2-7; TRBD2 aligns across 8 bases. The CDR3 is made up of 14 amino acids. Germline V gene lookup returns CDR1 SGDLS and CDR2 YYNGEE. V lost 3 bases to trimming and J lost 3 bases; unmatched junction nucleotides: 5. The CDR3 sequence is CASSAGSGSYEQYF. The CDR3 DNA is TGTGCCAGCAGCGCTGGGAGCGGGAGCTACGAGCAGTACTTC.

The chain uses TRBV6-1 and TRBJ2-1; 8 nucleotides line up with TRBD2. Germline CDR1 and CDR2: MNHNS and SASEGT. After removal of 2 bases from V and 4 bases from J, the junction contained 13 bases not matched to a gene. The CDR3 is 18 residues long. The CDR3 nucleotides read TGTGCCAGCAGTGAACTGCCTAGCGGGCCCCCGGGGTACAATGAGCAGTTCTTC. It yields the protein CASSELPSGPPGYNEQFF.

This clone appeared a few times. This chain uses TRBV18 with TRBJ1-5; possible D gene TRBD1, 5 bases. Germline V gene sequence: CDR1 KGHSH, CDR2 LQKENI. This CDR3 has 14 residues. Trimming took 3 bases from V and 5 from J, leaving 11 bases between them. The CDR3 DNA is TGTGCCAGCTCACCTGACTCGGGGGATCAGCCCCAGCATTTT. As protein: CASSPDSGDQPQHF.

There are many counts of this clone. The V and J genes are TRBV28 and TRBJ2-7, with 8 bases identical to TRBD2. J gave up 1 base and V 10 bases, and 12 bases lay outside the gene matches. The CDR3 totals 15 residues. CDR1 MDHEN and CDR2 SYDVKM come from the germline V gene. The CDR3 here is CATRLAGGNSYEQYF. The DNA of the CDR3 is TGTGCCACCCGACTTGCGGGGGGCAATTCCTACGAGCAGTACTTC.

V and J are TRBV7-9 and TRBJ1-3, with TRBD1 matching over 7 bases. This CDR3 spans 15 amino acids. V shed 5 bases, J shed 0 bases, and the junction held 4 bases outside the gene matches. CDR1 is SEHNR, CDR2 FQNEAQ, per germline (reference sequence). The CDR3 DNA reads as TGTGCCAGCAGCCCCGGACAGGTCTCTGGAAACACCATATATTTT. Translating gives CASSPGQVSGNTIYF.

The chain carries TRBV19 and TRBJ2-7, with D perhaps matching TRBD2 (6 bases). The V and J ends lost 5 bases and 7 bases respectively, with 12 bases between them. Germline CDR1 and CDR2: LNHDA and SQIVND (reference sequence). This CDR3 has 12 residues. DNA of the CDR3: TGTGCCAGTAGTTTCGGAGGGACTGAGCAGTACTTC. Its protein product is CASSFGGTEQYF.

V and J are TRBV9 and TRBJ1-2; D is undetermined. Germline V gene sequence: CDR1 SGDLS, CDR2 YYNGEE. V dropped 0 bases and J dropped 8 bases, with 8 bases sitting between them. CDR3 size: 12 residues. DNA for the CDR3: TGTGCCAGCAGCGTAGTTGGGGAAGGCTACACCTTC. The encoded protein is CASSVVGEGYTF.

The chain couples TRBV7-9 to TRBJ2-7; 11 bases match TRBD1. This CDR3 is 15 amino acids long. CDR1 and CDR2 from the germline V gene are SEHNR and FQNEAQ (reference sequence). V lost 5 bases and J lost 5; bases outside the gene matches: 8. The CDR3 sequence is CASSRPGTGGDEQYF. The CDR3 region has the DNA TGTGCCAGCAGCCGCCCCGGGACAGGGGGAGACGAGCAGTACTTC.

The gene calls are TRBV4-1 and TRBJ1-1, with D possibly matching TRBD1 (6 bases). Trimming cost V 4 bases and J 6 bases, with 9 bases left between them. Germline values: CDR1 MGHRA, CDR2 YSYEKL. The CDR3 length is 12 residues. The CDR3 DNA reads as TGCGCCAGCAGCCCACAGGGTTCTGAAGCTTTCTTT. It is translated as CASSPQGSEAFF.